Following are 12 T cell receptor beta chains from one sample sequenced in a study of blood T cell repertoires in COVID-19. Libraries were prepared by immunoSEQ multiplex PCR; TCRdb keeps only in-frame clonotypes and omits some of them. The sample holds hundreds of thousands of clones, 86% seen once. The sequenced sample was peripheral blood. These receptors all come from a young woman with active or convalescent COVID-19.

The chain carries TRBV5-4 and TRBJ2-5; 9 bases agree with TRBD1. The V gene end was trimmed by 2 bases and the J gene end by 5 bases; junction bases not matched to a gene: 1. Germline V gene data show CDR1 as SGHNT and CDR2 as YYREEE (reference sequence). This CDR3 comprises 13 residues. The chain's CDR3 is CASSFGQGETQYF. The CDR3 DNA reads TGTGCCAGCAGCTTCGGACAGGGGGAGACCCAGTACTTC.

The rearrangement joins TRBV5-1 to TRBJ2-7; D possibly corresponds to TRBD2 (6 bases). V was pared by 0 bases and J by 6 bases, with 16 bases between. Germline V gene data show CDR1 as SGHRS and CDR2 as YFSETQ. CDR3 length: 15 amino acids. Here the CDR3 DNA reads TGCGCCAGCAGCTTGGCCCCGGGAGACGTTGGCGAGCAGTACTTC. The encoded protein is CASSLAPGDVGEQYF.

This chain joins TRBV5-1 and TRBJ2-7, with 8 positions matching TRBD1. The CDR3 totals 14 residues. V dropped 0 bases and J dropped 5; count of bases not matched to a gene: 4. Germline assignment: CDR1 SGHRS and CDR2 YFSETQ. The CDR3 DNA sequence: TGCGCCAGCAGCTTGGGACAGGGGATTAACGAGCAGTACTTC. Its translation is CASSLGQGINEQYF.

The chain uses TRBV30 and TRBJ1-1; D may be TRBD1 (6 bases). CDR1 and CDR2 (germline): GTSNPN, SVGIG (reference sequence). V lost 3 bases to trimming and J lost 4 bases, with 12 bases between them. The CDR3 contains 13 residues. CDR3 region: CAWSLTGATEAFF. The CDR3 region has the DNA TGTGCCTGGAGCTTGACAGGAGCCACTGAAGCTTTCTTT.

The J gene is TRBJ2-7, the V gene TRBV9, with 11 bases identical to TRBD1. The germline CDR1 and CDR2 sequences are SGDLS and YYNGEE. There are 17 residues in the CDR3. After removal of 4 bases from V and 1 base from J, the junction contained 10 bases not matched to a gene. In nucleotides, the CDR3 is TGTGCCAGCAGCCTCCGGTCCGGGACAGGGGGATCCTACGAGCAGTACTTC. Its translation: CASSLRSGTGGSYEQYF.

The DNA for the CDR3 is TGTGCCAGCAAGGGACAGGGGGGTTACGAGCAGTACTTC. It translates to CASKGQGGYEQYF. The genes are TRBV11-2 and TRBJ2-7, with TRBD1 matching over 11 bases. Germline loops: CDR1 SGHAT, CDR2 FQNNGV. This CDR3 region has 13 residues. V was clipped by 7 bases and J by 4 bases; unmatched bases: 3.

This sequence joins TRBV13 and TRBJ1-6; 7 bases match TRBD1. Germline V gene sequence: CDR1 PRHDT, CDR2 FYEKMQ (reference sequence). The V and J ends lost 0 bases and 9 bases, in that order; junction bases with no gene match: 5. The CDR3 loop spans 15 amino acids. In nucleotides, the CDR3 is TGTGCCAGCAGCTTAGGCAGACAGGGTATTTCACCCCTCCACTTT. This encodes CASSLGRQGISPLHF.

The CDR3 nucleotides read TGTGCCAGCTCAACCGCGGGCGGGAGACAAGATACGCAGTATTTT. Amino acids: CASSTAGGRQDTQYF. V usage is TRBV18 and J usage is TRBJ2-3; 7 nucleotides agree with TRBD2. The length of the CDR3 is 15 residues. Germline values: CDR1 KGHSH, CDR2 LQKENI. The ends lost 5 bases at V and 5 bases at J; junction bases unmatched: 10.

This rearrangement joins TRBV12-3 or TRBV12-4 to TRBJ2-1; no reliable D call. The V gene lost 3 bases and the J gene lost 5 bases, with 8 bases spanning the gap. The CDR3 length is 13 residues. CDR3 sequence reads: CASSLSGNNEQFF. CDR3 nucleotide sequence: TGTGCCAGCAGTTTGTCCGGTAACAATGAGCAGTTCTTC.

The chain carries TRBV28 and TRBJ1-6; no clear D gene. Germline CDR1 is MDHEN and CDR2 is SYDVKM. Trimming took off 1 base at V and 10 bases at J, with 2 bases between the two ends. The CDR3 runs to 11 residues. The CDR3 sequence is CASSLLSPLHF. CDR3 DNA: TGTGCCAGCAGTTTATTATCACCCCTCCACTTT. Based on the CDR3 plus reference TRBV28 and TRBJ1-6, the full variable domain is DVKVTQSSRYLVKRTGEKVFLECVQDMDHENMFWYRQDPGLGLRLIYFSYDVKMKEKGDIPEGYSVSREKKERFSLILESASTNQTSMYLCASSLLSPLHFGNGTRLTVT.

The chain employs TRBV5-1 and TRBJ2-1; tentatively, D is TRBD1 (5 bases). The germline V gene encodes CDR1 SGHRS and CDR2 YFSETQ. This CDR3 has 15 residues. V was clipped by 0 bases and J by 2 bases, with 9 bases between them. This CDR3 reads CASSLEADTYNEQFF. The CDR3 bases are TGCGCCAGCAGCTTGGAGGCGGACACCTACAATGAGCAGTTCTTC.

The rearrangement links TRBV9 to TRBJ1-5; D is perhaps TRBD1 (5 bases). The germline CDR1 and CDR2 sequences are SGDLS and YYNGEE. The V gene lost 2 bases and the J gene lost 0 bases, with 12 bases spanning the gap. The CDR3 is made up of 16 amino acids. The CDR3 sequence is CASSVRHGASNQPQHF. CDR3 DNA sequence: TGTGCCAGCAGCGTGCGACATGGGGCTAGCAATCAGCCCCAGCATTTT.